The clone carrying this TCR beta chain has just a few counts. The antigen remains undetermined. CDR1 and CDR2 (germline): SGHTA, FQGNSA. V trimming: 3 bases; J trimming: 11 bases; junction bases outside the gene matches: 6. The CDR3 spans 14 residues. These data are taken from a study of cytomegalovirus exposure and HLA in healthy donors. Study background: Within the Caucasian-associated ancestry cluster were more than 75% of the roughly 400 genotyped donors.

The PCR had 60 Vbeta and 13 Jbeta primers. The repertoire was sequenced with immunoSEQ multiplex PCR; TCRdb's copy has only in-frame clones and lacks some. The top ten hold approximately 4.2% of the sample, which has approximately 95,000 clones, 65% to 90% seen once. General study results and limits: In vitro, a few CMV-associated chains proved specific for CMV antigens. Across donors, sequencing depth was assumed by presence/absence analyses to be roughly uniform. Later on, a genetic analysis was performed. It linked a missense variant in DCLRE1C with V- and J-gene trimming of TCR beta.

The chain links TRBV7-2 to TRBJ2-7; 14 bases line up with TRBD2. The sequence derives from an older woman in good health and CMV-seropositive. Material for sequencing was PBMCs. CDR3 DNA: TGTGCCAGCAGCTTCGGGACTAGCGGGAGCCTTAAGTACTTC. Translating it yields CASSFGTSGSLKYF.